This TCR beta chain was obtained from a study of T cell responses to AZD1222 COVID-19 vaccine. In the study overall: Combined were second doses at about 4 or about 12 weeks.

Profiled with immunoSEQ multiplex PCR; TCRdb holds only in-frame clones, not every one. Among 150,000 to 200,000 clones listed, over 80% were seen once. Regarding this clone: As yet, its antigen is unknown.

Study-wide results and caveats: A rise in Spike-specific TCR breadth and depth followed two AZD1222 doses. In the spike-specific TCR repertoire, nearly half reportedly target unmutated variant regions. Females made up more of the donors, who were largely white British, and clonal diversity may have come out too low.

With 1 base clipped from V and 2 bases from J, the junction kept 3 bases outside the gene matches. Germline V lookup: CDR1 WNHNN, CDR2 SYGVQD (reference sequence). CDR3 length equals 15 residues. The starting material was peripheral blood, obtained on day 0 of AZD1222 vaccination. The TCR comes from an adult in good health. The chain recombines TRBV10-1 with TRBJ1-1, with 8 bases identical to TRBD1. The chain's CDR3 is CASSEFAGGNTEAFF. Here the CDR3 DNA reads TGCGCCAGCAGTGAGTTTGCAGGGGGCAACACTGAAGCTTTCTTT.